This record covers a single T cell receptor beta chain. This sample also contains other DNA sequences that code for the same CDR3. This specimen comes from a study of shared clonotypes between healthy human individuals. Study-level background: The study used three CD4 naive, three CD4 memory, two CD8 naive and one CD8 memory plate per donor.

The CDR3 has 14 residues. Unmatched junction bases numbered 1, after V lost 2 bases and J lost 3 bases. Looked up from germline, CDR1 is KGHSH and CDR2 is LQKENI. Memory CD4+ cells were the fraction left after CD45RA+ naive selection. Deep was the level at which the assay was run. Profiled with immunoSEQ multiplex PCR; TCRdb holds only in-frame clones, not every one. The table includes nearly 750,000 clones, approximately 77% detected once. The chain recombines TRBV18 with TRBJ2-7; 10 nucleotides agree with TRBD1. This sequence was found in a woman younger than 45 in good health. What was sequenced was memory CD4+ T cells sorted from blood. The subset: CD45RA-negative fraction. CDR3 residues: CASSPGTGVYEQYF. The CDR3 DNA is TGTGCCAGCTCACCAGGGACAGGGGTCTACGAGCAGTACTTC.